This T cell receptor (beta chain) was found in a study of cytomegalovirus exposure and HLA in healthy donors. Details on this clone: Its antigen is not known.

Trimming at V came to 3 bases and at J to 0 bases, leaving 4 bases not matched to a gene. CDR3 size: 15 residues. Germline V gene sequence: CDR1 SGDLS, CDR2 YYNGEE. PCR was performed using 60 Vbeta and 13 Jbeta primers. Clones were read by immunoSEQ multiplex PCR, and TCRdb kept only the in-frame ones, dropping some. The sample has about 160,000 clones, roughly four fifths seen once; the top ten hold roughly 4.3%. Study findings and constraints: In an earlier analysis, productive rearrangement rates for most beta V segments clustered near 87% or 30%.

The sequencing sample was made of PBMCs. The origin of this receptor is a man in his forties or fifties in good health and CMV-seropositive. The chain combines TRBV9 with TRBJ1-2; 8 bases are a match to TRBD1. CDR3 in amino acids: CASSGGDRSNYGYTF. DNA of the CDR3: TGTGCCAGCAGCGGTGGGGACAGGTCTAACTATGGCTACACCTTC.